This TCR beta chain was captured by sequencing in a study of cytotoxic CD8 clonotypes in ibrutinib-treated CLL. Study at large: Partial response occurred in some 25 patients and complete response in 2; at median around 5.5 years, approximately 15 remained remitted and 12 progressed. Overall study findings and caveats: At ibrutinib response, clonality increased, and at progression it declined back toward baseline.

About this clone: Antigen: not known.

There are 18 residues in the CDR3. Germline V gene sequence: CDR1 SGHNT, CDR2 YENEEA. Trimming stripped 5 bases from V and 1 base from J, with 21 bases between. PBMCs were cryopreserved, and roughly 2.1 micrograms of genomic DNA from them went into TCR beta libraries. Investigators sought sequencing depths of between 1 in 200,000 and 1 in 1 million T cells. Method: immunoSEQ multiplex PCR; TCRdb's copy keeps in-frame clones and lacks some. The table has 90,000 to 100,000 clones, 60% to 80% seen once. Here the sequenced sample was PBMCs, taken after 12 months of ibrutinib treatment. The chain recombines TRBV11-3 with TRBJ2-1, with D possibly being TRBD2 (6 bases). The sequence was obtained from a human donor with chronic lymphocytic leukemia. CDR3 sequence (DNA): TGTGCCAGCAGCGGAGGGCTAATAGACGCCTCGTCCTACAATGAGCAGTTCTTC. Residues: CASSGGLIDASSYNEQFF.